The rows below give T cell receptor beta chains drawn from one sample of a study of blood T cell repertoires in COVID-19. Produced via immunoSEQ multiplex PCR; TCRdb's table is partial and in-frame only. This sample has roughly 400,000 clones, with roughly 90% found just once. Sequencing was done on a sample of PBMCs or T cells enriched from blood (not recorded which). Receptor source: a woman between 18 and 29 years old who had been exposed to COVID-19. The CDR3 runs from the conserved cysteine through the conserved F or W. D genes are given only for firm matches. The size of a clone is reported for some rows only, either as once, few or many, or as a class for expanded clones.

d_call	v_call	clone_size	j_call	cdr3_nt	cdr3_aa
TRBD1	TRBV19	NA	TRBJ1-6	TGTGCCAGTATGGGGACAGGGGTATCCTATAATTCACCCCTCCACTTT	CASMGTGVSYNSPLHF
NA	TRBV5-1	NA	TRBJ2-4	TGCGCCAGCAGCTGGGGAGACATTCAGTACTTC	CASSWGDIQYF
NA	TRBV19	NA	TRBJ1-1	TGTGCCAGTTTTAGGACGGGACTCATGAACACTGAAGCTTTCTTT	CASFRTGLMNTEAFF
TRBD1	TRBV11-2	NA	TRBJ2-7	TGTGCCAGCAGCTTCGGGACAGGGGTCTACGAGCAGTACTTC	CASSFGTGVYEQYF
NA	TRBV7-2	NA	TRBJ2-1	TGTGCCAGCCAGCGTCCTGGAGGCAATGAGCAGTTCTTC	CASQRPGGNEQFF
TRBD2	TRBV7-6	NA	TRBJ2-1	TGTGCCAGCAGCTTTCTCGGGGCACCGGGACTAGCGGGAACTAGAGGCAATGAGCAGTTCTTC	CASSFLGAPGLAGTRGNEQFF
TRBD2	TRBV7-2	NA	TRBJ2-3	TGTGCCAGCAGCCTAGCCCCTATACTAGCGGGCTACAATATTGATACGCAGTATTTT	CASSLAPILAGYNIDTQYF
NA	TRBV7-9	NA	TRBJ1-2	TGTGCCAGCAGCCAAAACACAGGGCTTAACTATGGCTACACCTTC	CASSQNTGLNYGYTF
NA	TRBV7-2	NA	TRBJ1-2	TGTGCCAGCAGCTTAGTGTACGGGAACTATGGCTACACCTTC	CASSLVYGNYGYTF
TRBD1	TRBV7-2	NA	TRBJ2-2	TGTGCCAGCAGCTTAGAGGGGGCCCACACCGGGGAGCTGTTTTTT	CASSLEGAHTGELFF
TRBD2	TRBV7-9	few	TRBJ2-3	TGTGCCAGCAGGCAAGGGACTAGCGATACGCAGTATTTT	CASRQGTSDTQYF
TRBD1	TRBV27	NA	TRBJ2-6	TGTGCCAGCAGTTTAGCGGGGGGACAGGGGGCAGGTGGGGCCAACGTCCTGACTTTC	CASSLAGGQGAGGANVLTF
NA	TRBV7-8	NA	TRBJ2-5	TGTGCCAGCGTCCACAGGGCCCAACGGGAGACCCAGTACTTC	CASVHRAQRETQYF
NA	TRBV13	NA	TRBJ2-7	TGTGCCAGCAGCCCAGTCCAGGGGCGGGTGGGGGAGCAGTACTTC	CASSPVQGRVGEQYF
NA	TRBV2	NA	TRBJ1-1	TGTGCCAGCAACCTCGGGATCGACACTGAAGCTTTCTTT	CASNLGIDTEAFF
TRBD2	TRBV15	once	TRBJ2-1	TGTGCCACCAGCAGACGAGGGAGGGATGAGCAGTTCTTC	CATSRRGRDEQFF
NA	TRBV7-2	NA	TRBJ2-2	TGTGCCAGCAGCTTGCCCGACAGACCCGGGGAGCTGTTTTTT	CASSLPDRPGELFF
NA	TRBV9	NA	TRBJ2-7	TGTGCCAGCAGCCCCGGGACTCTGGGCGAGCAGTACTTC	CASSPGTLGEQYF
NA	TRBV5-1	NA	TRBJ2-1	TGCGCCAGCAGCTTGGTCGTGACTAGTAACAATGAGCAGTTCTTC	CASSLVVTSNNEQFF
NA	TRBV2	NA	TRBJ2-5	TGTGCCAGCAGTGAATCGGTCCAGACCCAGTACTTC	CASSESVQTQYF
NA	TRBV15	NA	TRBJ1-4	TGTGCCACCAGCAGAGATTACAGTTCCGGAACTAATGAAAAACTGTTTTTT	CATSRDYSSGTNEKLFF
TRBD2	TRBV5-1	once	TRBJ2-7	TGCGCCAGCAGCTTGGAAGCGGGGCAGACTTACGAGCAGTACTTC	CASSLEAGQTYEQYF